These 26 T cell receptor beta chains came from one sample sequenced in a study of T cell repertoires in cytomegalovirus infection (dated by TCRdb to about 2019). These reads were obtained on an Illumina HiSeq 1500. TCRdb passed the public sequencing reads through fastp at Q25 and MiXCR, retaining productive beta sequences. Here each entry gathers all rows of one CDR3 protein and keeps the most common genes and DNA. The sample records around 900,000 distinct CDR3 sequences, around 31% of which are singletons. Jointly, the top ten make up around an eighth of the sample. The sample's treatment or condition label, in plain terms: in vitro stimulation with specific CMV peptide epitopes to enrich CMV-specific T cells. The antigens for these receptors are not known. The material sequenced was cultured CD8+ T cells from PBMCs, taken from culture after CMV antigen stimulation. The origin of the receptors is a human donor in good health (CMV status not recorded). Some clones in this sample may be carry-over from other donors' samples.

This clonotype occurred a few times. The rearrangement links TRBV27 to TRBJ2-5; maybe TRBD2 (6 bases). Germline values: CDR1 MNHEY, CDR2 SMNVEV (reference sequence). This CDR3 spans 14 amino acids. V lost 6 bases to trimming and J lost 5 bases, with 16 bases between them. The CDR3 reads CASSRGYETETQYF. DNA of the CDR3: TGTGCCAGCAGCCGGGGGTACGAGACGGAGACCCAGTACTTC.

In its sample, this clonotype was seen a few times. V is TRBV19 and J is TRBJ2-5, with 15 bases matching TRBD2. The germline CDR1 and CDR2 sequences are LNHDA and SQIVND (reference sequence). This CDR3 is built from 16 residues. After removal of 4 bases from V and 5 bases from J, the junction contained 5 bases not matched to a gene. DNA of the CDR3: TGTGCCAGTAGTAGGACTAGCGGGGGGGCTTTGGAGACCCAGTACTTC. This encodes CASSRTSGGALETQYF.

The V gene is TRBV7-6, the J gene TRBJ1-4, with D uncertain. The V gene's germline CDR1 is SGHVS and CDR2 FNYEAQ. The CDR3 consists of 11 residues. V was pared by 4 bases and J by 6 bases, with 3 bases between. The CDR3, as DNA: TGTGCCAGCAGCTGGGATGAAAAACTGTTTTTT. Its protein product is CASSWDEKLFF.

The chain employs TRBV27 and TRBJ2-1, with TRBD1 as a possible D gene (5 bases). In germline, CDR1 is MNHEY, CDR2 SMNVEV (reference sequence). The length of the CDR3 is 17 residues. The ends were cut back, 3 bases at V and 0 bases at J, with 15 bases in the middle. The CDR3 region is CASSFGADYLSYNEQFF. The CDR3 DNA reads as TGTGCCAGCAGTTTTGGGGCAGATTACCTCTCCTACAATGAGCAGTTCTTC.

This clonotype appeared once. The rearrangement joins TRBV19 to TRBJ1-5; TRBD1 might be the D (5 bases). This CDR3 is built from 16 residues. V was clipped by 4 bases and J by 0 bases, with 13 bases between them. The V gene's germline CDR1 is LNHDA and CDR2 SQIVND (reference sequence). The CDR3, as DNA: TGTGCCAGTAGTACCGAAGGGACCGCTAGCAATCAGCCCCAGCATTTT. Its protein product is CASSTEGTASNQPQHF.

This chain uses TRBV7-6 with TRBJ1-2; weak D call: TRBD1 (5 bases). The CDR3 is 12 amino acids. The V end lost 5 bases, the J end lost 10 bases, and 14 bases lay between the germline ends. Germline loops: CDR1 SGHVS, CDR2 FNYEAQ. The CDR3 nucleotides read TGTGCCAGCAGCAACCGGCCCAGGGACTACACCTTC. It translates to CASSNRPRDYTF.

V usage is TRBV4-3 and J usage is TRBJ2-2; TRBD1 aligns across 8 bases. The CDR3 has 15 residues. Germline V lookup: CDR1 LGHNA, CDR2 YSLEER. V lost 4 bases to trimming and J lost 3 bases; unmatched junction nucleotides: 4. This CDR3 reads CASSPSDRDTGELFF. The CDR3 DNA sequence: TGCGCCAGCAGCCCCTCGGACAGGGACACCGGGGAGCTGTTTTTT.

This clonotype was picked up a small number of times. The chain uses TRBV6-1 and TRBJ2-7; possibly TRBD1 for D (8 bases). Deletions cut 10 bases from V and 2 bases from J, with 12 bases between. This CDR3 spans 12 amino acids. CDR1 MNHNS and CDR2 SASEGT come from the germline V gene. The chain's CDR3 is CATQGGTYEQYF. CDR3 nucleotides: TGTGCCACACAGGGGGGGACCTACGAGCAGTACTTC.

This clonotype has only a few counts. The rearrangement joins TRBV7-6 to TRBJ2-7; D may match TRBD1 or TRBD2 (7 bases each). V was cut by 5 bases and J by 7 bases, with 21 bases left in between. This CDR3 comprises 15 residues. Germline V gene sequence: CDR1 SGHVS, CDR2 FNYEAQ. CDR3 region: CASSPRTGWGGEQYF. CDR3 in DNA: TGTGCCAGCAGCCCCCGGACAGGATGGGGAGGGGAGCAGTACTTC.

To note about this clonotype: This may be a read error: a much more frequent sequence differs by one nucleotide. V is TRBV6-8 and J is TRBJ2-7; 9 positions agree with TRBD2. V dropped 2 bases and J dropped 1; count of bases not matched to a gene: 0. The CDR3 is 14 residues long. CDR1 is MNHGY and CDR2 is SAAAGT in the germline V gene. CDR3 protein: CASSYAGGSYEQYV. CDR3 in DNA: TGTGCCAGCAGTTACGCGGGGGGGTCCTACGAGCAGTACGTC.

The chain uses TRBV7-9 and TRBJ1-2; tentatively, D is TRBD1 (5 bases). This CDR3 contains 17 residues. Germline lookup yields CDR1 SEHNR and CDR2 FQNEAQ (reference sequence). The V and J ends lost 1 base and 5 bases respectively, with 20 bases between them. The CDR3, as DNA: TGTGCCAGCAGCTTAGGCCTGAGGGGCCCCGCCGGTTATGGCTACACCTTC. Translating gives CASSLGLRGPAGYGYTF.

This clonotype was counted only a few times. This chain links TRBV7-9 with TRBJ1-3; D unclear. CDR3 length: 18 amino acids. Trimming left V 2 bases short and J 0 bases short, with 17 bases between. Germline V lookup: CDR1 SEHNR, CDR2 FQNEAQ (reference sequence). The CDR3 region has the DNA TGTGCCAGCAGCTTACGGTTCTCCCAACCGGACTCTGGAAACACCATATATTTT. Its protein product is CASSLRFSQPDSGNTIYF.

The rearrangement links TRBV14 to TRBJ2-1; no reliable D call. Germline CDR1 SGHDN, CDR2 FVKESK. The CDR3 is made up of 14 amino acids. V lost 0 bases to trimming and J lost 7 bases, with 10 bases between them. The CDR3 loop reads CASSQDITWNEQFF. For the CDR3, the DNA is TGTGCCAGCAGCCAAGATATTACGTGGAATGAGCAGTTCTTC.

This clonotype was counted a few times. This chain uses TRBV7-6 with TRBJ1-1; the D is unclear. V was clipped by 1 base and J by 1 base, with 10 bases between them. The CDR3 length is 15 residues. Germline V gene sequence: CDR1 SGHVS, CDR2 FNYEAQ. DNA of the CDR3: TGTGCCAGCAGCTTAGGCCTGGTTCCGAACACTGAAGCTTTCTTT. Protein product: CASSLGLVPNTEAFF.

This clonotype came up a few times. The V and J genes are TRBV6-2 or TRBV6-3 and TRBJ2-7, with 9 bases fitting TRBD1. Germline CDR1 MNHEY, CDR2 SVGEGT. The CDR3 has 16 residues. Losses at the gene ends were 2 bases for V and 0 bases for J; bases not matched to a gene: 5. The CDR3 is CASSYNRDRASYEQYV. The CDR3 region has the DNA TGTGCCAGCAGTTACAACCGGGACAGGGCCTCCTACGAGCAGTACGTC.

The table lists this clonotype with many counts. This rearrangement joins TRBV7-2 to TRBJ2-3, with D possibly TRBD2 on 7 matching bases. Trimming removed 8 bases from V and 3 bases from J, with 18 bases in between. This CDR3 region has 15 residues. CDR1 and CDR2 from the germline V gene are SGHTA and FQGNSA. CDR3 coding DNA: TGTGCCAGCGGCCTTTGGGGGGGCGGGACAGATACGCAGTATTTT. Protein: CASGLWGGGTDTQYF. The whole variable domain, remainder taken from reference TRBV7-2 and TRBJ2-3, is GAGVSQSPSNKVTEKGKDVELRCDPISGHTALYWYRQSLGQGLEFLIYFQGNSAPDKSGLPSDRFSAERTGGSVSTLTIQRTQQEDSAVYLCASGLWGGGTDTQYFGPGTRLTVL.

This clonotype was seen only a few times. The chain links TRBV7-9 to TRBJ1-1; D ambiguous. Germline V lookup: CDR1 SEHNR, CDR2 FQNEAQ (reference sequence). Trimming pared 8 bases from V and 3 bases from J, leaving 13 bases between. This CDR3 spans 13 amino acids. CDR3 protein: CASPDAVDTEAFF. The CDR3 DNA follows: TGTGCCAGCCCGGACGCGGTGGACACTGAAGCTTTCTTT.

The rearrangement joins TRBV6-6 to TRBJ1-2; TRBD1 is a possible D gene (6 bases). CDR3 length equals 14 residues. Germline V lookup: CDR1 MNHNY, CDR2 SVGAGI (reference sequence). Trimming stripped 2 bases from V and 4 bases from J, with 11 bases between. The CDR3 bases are TGTGCCAGCAGTTACGGTGGGACAATCTATGGCTACACCTTC. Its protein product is CASSYGGTIYGYTF.

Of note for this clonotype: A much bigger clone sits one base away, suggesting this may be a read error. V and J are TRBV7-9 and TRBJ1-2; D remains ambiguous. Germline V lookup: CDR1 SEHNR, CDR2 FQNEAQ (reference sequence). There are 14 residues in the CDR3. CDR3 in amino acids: CASSLVGPSYGCTF. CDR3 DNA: TGTGCCAGCAGCTTAGTTGGTCCAAGCTATGGCTGCACCTTC.

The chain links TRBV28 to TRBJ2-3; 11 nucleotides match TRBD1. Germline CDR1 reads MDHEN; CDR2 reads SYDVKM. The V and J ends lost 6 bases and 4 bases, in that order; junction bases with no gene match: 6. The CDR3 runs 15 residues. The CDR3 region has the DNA TGTGCCAGCAGCGGGACAGGGGGGTTTGCAGATACGCAGTATTTT. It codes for CASSGTGGFADTQYF.

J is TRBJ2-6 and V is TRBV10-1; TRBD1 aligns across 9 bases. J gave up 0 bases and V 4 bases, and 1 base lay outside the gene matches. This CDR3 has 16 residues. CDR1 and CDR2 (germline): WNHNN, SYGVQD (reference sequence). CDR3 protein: CASSGTGVSGANVLTF. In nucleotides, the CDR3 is TGCGCCAGCAGTGGGACAGGGGTCTCTGGGGCCAACGTCCTGACTTTC.

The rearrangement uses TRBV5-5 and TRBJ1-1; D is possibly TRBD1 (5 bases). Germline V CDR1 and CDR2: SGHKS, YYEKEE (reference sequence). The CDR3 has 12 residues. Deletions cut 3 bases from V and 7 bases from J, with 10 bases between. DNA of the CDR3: TGTGCCAGCAGCTGGAGGGACGTTGAAGCTTTCTTT. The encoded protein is CASSWRDVEAFF.

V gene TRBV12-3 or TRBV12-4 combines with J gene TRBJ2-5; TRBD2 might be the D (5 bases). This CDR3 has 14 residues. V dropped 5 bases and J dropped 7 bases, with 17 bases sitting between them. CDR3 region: CASSMPITRGTQYF. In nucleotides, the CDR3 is TGTGCCAGCAGTATGCCCATAACTAGAGGGACCCAGTACTTC.

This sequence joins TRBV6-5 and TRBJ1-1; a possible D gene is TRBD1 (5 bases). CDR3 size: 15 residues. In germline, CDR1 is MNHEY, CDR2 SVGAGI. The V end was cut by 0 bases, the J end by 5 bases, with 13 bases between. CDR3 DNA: TGTGCCAGCAGTTACTCGAACGGTGAGGGGACTGAAGCTTTCTTT. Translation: CASSYSNGEGTEAFF.

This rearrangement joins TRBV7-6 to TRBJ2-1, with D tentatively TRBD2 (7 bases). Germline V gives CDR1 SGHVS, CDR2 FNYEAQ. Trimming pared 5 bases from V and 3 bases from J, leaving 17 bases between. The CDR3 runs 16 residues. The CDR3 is CASSNEGGAFYNEQFF. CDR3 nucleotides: TGTGCCAGCAGCAACGAGGGGGGGGCCTTCTACAATGAGCAGTTCTTC.

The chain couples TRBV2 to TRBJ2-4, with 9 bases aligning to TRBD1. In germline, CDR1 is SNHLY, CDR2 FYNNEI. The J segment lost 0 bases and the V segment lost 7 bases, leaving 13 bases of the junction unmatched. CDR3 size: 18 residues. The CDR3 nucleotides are TGTGCCAGCATTCAACAGGGGGCGTCGTCCAAAGCCAAAAACATTCAGTACTTC. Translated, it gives CASIQQGASSKAKNIQYF. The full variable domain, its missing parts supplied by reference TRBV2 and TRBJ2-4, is EPEVTQTPSHQVTQMGQEVILRCVPISNHLYFYWYRQILGQKVEFLVSFYNNEISEKSEIFDDQFSVERPDGSNFTLKIRSTKLEDSAMYFCASIQQGASSKAKNIQYFGAGTRLSVL.